This TCR beta chain was captured by sequencing in a study of shared clonotypes between healthy human individuals. Study-wide findings and caveats: Shared across a few donors were 5% to 6% of the naive CD4 clonotypes. Clonotypes shared by all four donors outscored non-shared clonotypes in generation probability.

With respect to this clone: No antigen is known for it.

Deep was the level used in running the assay. Profiling relied on immunoSEQ multiplex PCR, and the TCRdb table lists in-frame clones only, not all of them. The sample carries tens of thousands of clones, around 57% recorded once. The ends lost 4 bases at V and 3 bases at J; junction bases unmatched: 5. From germline, CDR1 is SGHTA and CDR2 FQGNSA. This CDR3 is built from 14 residues. Source material: memory CD8+ T cells sorted from blood. The sample's subset: CD45RO+ cells pooled with CCR7-negative TemRA cells. The chain joins TRBV7-2 to TRBJ2-7, with TRBD2 matching over 8 bases. This receptor was taken from a man aged 30 to 45 in good health. CDR3 coding DNA: TGTGCCAGCAGCTGGGGACTAGGGCACTACGAGCAGTACTTC. The encoded protein is CASSWGLGHYEQYF.